What follows is one TCR beta chain and its context. The authors built TCR beta libraries using iRepertoire HTBI primers and Arm-PCR of CDR3 regions. TCRdb ran MiXCR on the multiplex PCR reads and lists one entry per CDR3 protein. This sample has fewer than 450,000 distinct CDR3 sequences, with around 21% found just once. This specimen belongs to a study of regulatory T cells in long-lasting Graves disease. The time point here: persistent/refractory GD, antithyroid drugs over 5 years with positive TRAb. From PBMCs, RNA was extracted and then used to make the TCR library. Germline CDR1 is MDHEN and CDR2 is SYDVKM. The junction had 5 bases not matched to a gene; V was cut back by 11 bases and J by 6 bases. This CDR3 spans 13 amino acids.

The chain carries TRBV28 and TRBJ2-2; 11 positions agree with TRBD1. This clonotype originated in a female donor with Graves disease. Sequenced material: peripheral blood mononuclear cells (PBMCs), taken when the disease was refractory, from a patient treated with antithyroid drugs. CDR3 nucleotide sequence: TGTGCCGGAGGGACAGGGGGAGCCGGGGAGCTGTTTTTT. It translates to CAGGTGGAGELFF.